This entry is about one T cell receptor (beta chain). Its antigen is not yet known. Per-base quality was not reported, and no clone a single base away is much larger than it. CDR1 and CDR2, looked up from the germline V gene, are MGHRA and YSYEKL. From its cysteine to its phenylalanine, the CDR3 spans 14 amino acids. Only CDR3 DNA remains: 42 bases, in frame from the first base. V was cut back by 6 bases and J by 5 bases, leaving a gap of 14 bases between them. The entire amount of isolated RNA was reverse transcribed using the High Capacity cDNA Reverse Transcription Kit, so the sequenced TCRB transcripts were expressed ones. Deep immunoSEQ sequencing was performed on naive, central memory and regulatory T cell samples, with an average of approximately 4 million total reads per sample. Sorted cells were lysed in RLT buffer and RNA was extracted with DNase-treated RNeasy Micro or Mini kits, depending on cell number. To prevent cross-contamination, every cell subset was processed on its own, while patient and healthy donor samples were processed together. The immunoSEQ multiplex PCR was used to amplify TCRB sequences from cDNA, generating 87-bp fragments that spanned the CDR3 region. Amplicons were sequenced on the Illumina HiSeq platform. Per the original workflow: PCR bias was computationally corrected using synthetic template baselines, reads within Hamming distance 2 were collapsed, and singletons that could not be merged were discarded. Reads were aligned against IMGT so that V, D and J genes, CDR3 length and insertions or deletions at six rearrangement sites could be assigned. Within each subset, clonotype counts were normalized to sorted cell number, and only after that were true diversity and Gini coefficients computed with the tcR R package. The overlap coefficient, calculated on TCRB nucleotide sequences, was used to quantify repertoire sharing. TCRdb limited this immuneACCESS table to in-frame rearrangements with V and J called. A share of clones is missing; checked studies link under half to unresolved V genes, and the rest is unexplained. That table supplies the V and J calls and clone size; D and trimming were determined from the DNA. In this sample the table shows 250,000 to 350,000 clones, approximately 15% of which occur a single time. More than 6.5% of the sample rests with the top ten.

From each donor, a single peripheral blood sample of about 120 mL on average was drawn into heparinised tubes. A BD FACSAria II was used to sort naive, central memory, regulatory and stem cell-like memory CD4+ T cells with a panel that included CD45RO, CCR7, CD25, CD127, CD95 and CD27. Purity was above 98% for every sorted population. PBMCs were isolated immediately by Lymphoprep density gradient centrifugation and stained directly without culture. So that batch effects would be minimized, each experiment stained and sorted samples in pairs, pairing one healthy donor with one patient. The source of the sample is a study of beta chain features in type 1 diabetes listed by TCRdb under 2018. Regarding the research as a whole: No differences in mean age, gender distribution, total cell number or subset yield were found between patients and healthy donors. Across all samples, 107,917,701 sorted cells were examined, and cell number per subset correlated strongly with RNA yield. The study compared TCRB repertoires of sorted circulating CD4+ T cell subsets between recently diagnosed type 1 diabetes patients and matched healthy donors. Regulatory and stem cell-like memory subsets were isolated from only 8 patients and roughly 8 healthy donors, whereas naive and central memory subsets came from all 30 or so donors.

What the study reported, not specific to this receptor: Because cDNA was sequenced instead of genomic DNA, highly expressing activated cells could be over-represented, though the groups showed no difference in activation or CD3 levels. PCR may preferentially amplify shorter templates, but because patient and control samples were amplified and corrected together, any resulting skew would affect both groups equally. Patients with type 1 diabetes made fewer insertions and deleted more nucleotides at VDJ recombination sites, implying thymic rearrangement abnormalities. Naive, central memory and regulatory TCRB repertoires appeared to be more similar among patients than among healthy donors. In all four CD4+ subsets, TCRB CDR3 length was moderately but significantly shorter in type 1 diabetes patients. HLA sub-analyses involved small numbers of individuals, so any influence of HLA type on TCRB rearrangement remained unresolved.

The chain is made from TRBV4-1 and TRBJ1-5; the D gene assignment is ambiguous. The sequenced material came from central memory CD4+ T cells from blood. This receptor was taken from a man younger than 40 in good health. The CDR3 region reads CASSLWGGDQPQHF. The nucleotide sequence reads TGCGCCAGCAGTCTATGGGGAGGAGATCAGCCCCAGCATTTT.